The clone carrying this T cell receptor beta chain was found many times. Its specificity is not known. TCR beta CDR3 regions were amplified from RNA. TCR CDR3 regions were first amplified by RT-PCR with HTBI primers. TCRdb itself ran the multiplex PCR reads through MiXCR, one entry per CDR3 protein. The table has 350,000 to 400,000 distinct CDR3 sequences, just under 15% seen once; the top ten hold about 31%. Disease duration under 2 months; hyperthyroidism patients were aged 18 to 65. Uncontrolled infection, other autoimmune disease, pregnancy and lactation each barred patients from inclusion. Out of approximately 9.9 ml of fresh peripheral blood came the PBMCs. This sample stems from a study of T cells in Graves' hyperthyroidism and ophthalmopathy. General study findings and limits: A model of 13 V-J pairs discriminated ophthalmopathy from stable hyperthyroidism.

In germline, CDR1 is DFQATT, CDR2 SNEGSKA (reference sequence). This CDR3 is built from 11 residues. V gave up 0 bases and J gave up 8 bases, with 7 bases separating them. This chain uses TRBV20-1 with TRBJ1-2; D not certain. This TCR came from a woman aged 30 to 39 with Graves' hyperthyroidism. The sequenced sample consisted of blood. In DNA, the CDR3 is TGCAGTGCTAGAGATAACGGCGGCTACACCTTC. It codes for CSARDNGGYTF.